This T cell receptor beta chain was retrieved from a study of T cells in Graves' hyperthyroidism and ophthalmopathy (dated by TCRdb to the late 2010s). General notes on the study: Peripheral blood was sampled at the time of initial diagnosis, prior to any treatment. To identify distinguishing TCR V-J signatures, a discovery cohort of some 100 patients was used, comprising 43 with Graves' ophthalmopathy and 55 to 65 with stable Graves' hyperthyroidism. Prospective prediction of ophthalmopathy was tested in an independent validation cohort of 18 to 20 hyperthyroidism patients and 17 patients who later progressed to ophthalmopathy. The approximately 97 discovery patients were randomly divided into training and test sets at a 7:3 ratio. In about 6 Graves' hyperthyroidism patients, the study also compared T-cell repertoires from thyroid tissue with T-cell repertoires from blood. Once sampling was done, hyperthyroidism patients were given methimazole at a starting dose of 30 mg daily, whereas ophthalmopathy patients were given high-dose intravenous methylprednisolone. The paper reports TCR Vbeta CDR3 sequencing of some 140 peripheral blood samples: approximately 43 ophthalmopathy, fewer than 80 hyperthyroidism and around 17 progressor patients. The study at large found these results: Most expanded thyroid clonotypes (frequency above 0.001) were also detected in blood, a finding suggesting that blood repertoires may reflect thyroid immune responses. No statistical method was used to fix the sample size in advance, and group allocation was not hidden from the investigators. In validation, progression to ophthalmopathy was predicted by the model with roughly 71% sensitivity and nearly 75% specificity, a median of 6.5 months before onset. In cross-validation, a model built on a 13 V-J signature told ophthalmopathy apart from stable hyperthyroidism with approximately 90% sensitivity and 81% to 82% specificity, and in testing the same model reached 80%/75%.

Compared with germline, V lacks 3 bases and J lacks 7 bases; bases without a gene match: 5. The CDR3 has 14 amino acids, counting the end cysteine and phenylalanine. Only CDR3 DNA remains: 42 bases, in frame from the first base. As encoded in the germline V gene, CDR1 is KGHDR while CDR2 is SFDVKD. This clonotype came up many times. Which antigen it targets is not known. Base qualities are not recorded, but no much larger clone differs from it by a single base. Stable Graves' hyperthyroidism was defined as no progression to ophthalmopathy during 18 months of follow-up. Hyperthyroidism patients were newly diagnosed, with disease duration under 2 months, and aged 18 to 65 years. The study excluded patients with uncontrolled infections, other autoimmune diseases, pregnancy or lactation. Diagnoses were based on clinical symptoms, serum thyroxine and TRAb, thyroid ultrasound and orbital computed tomography. Ficoll-Paque density gradient centrifugation was used to isolate PBMCs from under 11 ml of fresh peripheral blood. Total RNA was extracted with Trizol reagent, and quality was checked on an Agilent 2100 Bioanalyzer.

The TCR beta CDR3 regions were amplified from RNA transcripts. The TCR CDR3 was subjected to a first round of RT-PCR using the HTBI primer set and the Qiagen OneStep RT-PCR kit. Libraries were constructed in a second round of multiplex PCR, after which size selection and purification were performed. Libraries were sequenced paired-end with 100 bp reads on an Illumina HiSeq2000. Concerning the study's data processing: Raw data were processed with SOAPnuke, discarding reads with adapters, uncalled bases, mean Phred below 15, or no exact constant-primer or identifier match. High-quality paired reads were merged using COPE v1.2.5, and each unique nucleotide sequence was defined as a clonotype. MiTCR v1.1 was used to align the clonotypes against IMGT TRBV, TRBD and TRBJ reference segments. The analysis was restricted to V-J combinations with a frequency above 0.0001, which together covered just over 98% of the repertoires. The TCS score was defined as the ratio of F50 (clonal expansion) to E x V (chaos), calculated using BLOSUM62-based TCRdist between CDR3 peptides within each V-J. Welch's t-statistics and random forest reduced around 510 V-J features to 13, which were used in a naive Bayes classifier (R e1071). TCRdb cleaned the public reads at Q25 with fastp, built clones with MiXCR and kept in-frame beta chains. Merged by CDR3 protein, the rows form single entries marked with the most common genes and DNA. TCRdb, not the authors, supplied the V and J calls. The sample contains 350,000 to 400,000 distinct CDR3 sequences, about 18% of them found a single time. Of the sample, 3% to 4.5% falls within the top ten clones.

The receptor was isolated from a woman younger than 30 with Graves' hyperthyroidism. The receptor chain draws on TRBV24-1 and TRBJ1-5, with 7 bases matching TRBD1. Sequencing was performed on blood. The DNA reads TGTGCCACCAGTGATCCGACAGGGCACCAGCCCCAGCATTTT. Its translation is CATSDPTGHQPQHF.